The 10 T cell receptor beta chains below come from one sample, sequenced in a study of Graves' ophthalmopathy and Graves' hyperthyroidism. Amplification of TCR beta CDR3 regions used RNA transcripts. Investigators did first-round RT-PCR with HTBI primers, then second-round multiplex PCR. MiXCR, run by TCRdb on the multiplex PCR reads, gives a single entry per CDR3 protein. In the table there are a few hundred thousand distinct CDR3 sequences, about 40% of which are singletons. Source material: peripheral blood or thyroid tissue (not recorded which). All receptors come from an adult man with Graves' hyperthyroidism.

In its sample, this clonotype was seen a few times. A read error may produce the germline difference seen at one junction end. CDR3 in DNA: TGTGCTAGCAGACGGACTAGCGGGGGAGAGACCCAGTACTTC. Translating it yields CASRRTSGGETQYF. V gene TRBV6-5 combines with J gene TRBJ2-5; 13 bases are a match to TRBD2. Germline CDR1 and CDR2: MNHEY and SVGAGI. The CDR3 consists of 14 residues.

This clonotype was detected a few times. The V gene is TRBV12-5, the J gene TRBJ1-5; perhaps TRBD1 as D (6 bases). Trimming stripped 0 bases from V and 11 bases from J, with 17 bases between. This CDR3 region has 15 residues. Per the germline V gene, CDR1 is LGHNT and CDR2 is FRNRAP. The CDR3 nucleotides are TGTGCTAGTGGTTTGGTACTACAGGGCCCGACCGCCCAGCATTTT. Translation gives CASGLVLQGPTAQHF.

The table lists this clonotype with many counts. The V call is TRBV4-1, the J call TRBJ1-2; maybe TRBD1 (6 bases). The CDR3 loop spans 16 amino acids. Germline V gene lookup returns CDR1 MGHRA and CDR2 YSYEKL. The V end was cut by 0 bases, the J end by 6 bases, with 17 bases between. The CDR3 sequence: CASSQERQGMKHGYTF. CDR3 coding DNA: TGCGCCAGCAGCCAAGAACGTCAGGGGATGAAACATGGCTACACCTTC.

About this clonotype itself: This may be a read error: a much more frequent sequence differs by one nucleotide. CDR3 in amino acids: CASSAPPEPEALF. CDR3 nucleotides: TGTGCCAGCAGCGCCCCCCCCGAACCTGAAGCTCTCTTT. The V gene is TRBV7-9, the J gene TRBJ1-1; no clear D. This CDR3 spans 13 amino acids. Germline V gene sequence: CDR1 SEHNR, CDR2 FQNEAQ (reference sequence).

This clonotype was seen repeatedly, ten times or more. Here the CDR3 DNA reads TGCAGTGCACACCGGGACAAAATTTCACCCCTCCACTTT. Translating gives CSAHRDKISPLHF. The chain has TRBV20-1 and TRBJ1-6; weak D call: TRBD1 (6 bases). Trimming took 6 bases from V and 9 from J, leaving 15 bases between them. Germline V lookup: CDR1 DFQATT, CDR2 SNEGSKA (reference sequence). The CDR3 spans 13 residues.

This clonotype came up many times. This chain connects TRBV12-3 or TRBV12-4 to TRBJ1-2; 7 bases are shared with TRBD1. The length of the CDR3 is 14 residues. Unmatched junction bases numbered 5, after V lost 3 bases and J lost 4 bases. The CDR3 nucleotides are TGTGCCAGCAGTTTGTCGTCAGGGGGCTATGGCTACACCTTC. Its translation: CASSLSSGGYGYTF.

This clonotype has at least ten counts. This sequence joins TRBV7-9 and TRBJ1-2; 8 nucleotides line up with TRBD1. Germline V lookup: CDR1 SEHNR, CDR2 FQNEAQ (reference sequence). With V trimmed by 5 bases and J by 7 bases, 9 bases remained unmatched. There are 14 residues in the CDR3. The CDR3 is CASSPAGQALGYTF. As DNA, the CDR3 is TGTGCCAGCAGCCCGGCGGGACAGGCTCTTGGCTACACCTTC. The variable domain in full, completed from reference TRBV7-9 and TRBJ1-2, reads DTGVSQNPRHKITKRGQNVTFRCDPISEHNRLYWYRQTLGQGPEFLTYFQNEAQLEKSRLLSDRFSAERPKGSFSTLEIQRTEQGDSAMYLCASSPAGQALGYTFGSGTRLTVV.

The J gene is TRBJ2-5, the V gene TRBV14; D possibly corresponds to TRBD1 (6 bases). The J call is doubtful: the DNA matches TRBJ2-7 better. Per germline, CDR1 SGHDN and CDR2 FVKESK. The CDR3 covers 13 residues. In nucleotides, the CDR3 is TGTGCCAGTAAGCAGGGGCGACCCTACGAGCAGTACTTC. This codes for CASKQGRPYEQYF.

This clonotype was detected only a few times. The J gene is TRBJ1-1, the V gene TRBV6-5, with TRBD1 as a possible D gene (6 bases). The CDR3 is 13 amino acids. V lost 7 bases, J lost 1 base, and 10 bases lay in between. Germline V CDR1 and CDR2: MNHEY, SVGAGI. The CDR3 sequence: CASNLGQNTEAFF. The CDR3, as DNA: TGTGCCAGCAACTTGGGACAGAACACTGAAGCTTTCTTT.

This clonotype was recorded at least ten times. Here the CDR3 DNA reads TGTGCCAGCAGCCGTGAGGGACAGGGGAATGGCTACACCTTC. It codes for CASSREGQGNGYTF. This chain joins TRBV3-1 and TRBJ1-2, with 10 bases identical to TRBD1. The ends lost 4 bases at V and 6 bases at J; junction bases unmatched: 5. CDR3 length: 14 amino acids. The germline V gene encodes CDR1 LGHDT and CDR2 YNNKEL (reference sequence).